Following are 26 T cell receptor beta chains from one sample sequenced in a study of blood T cell repertoires in COVID-19. The table came from immunoSEQ multiplex PCR; TCRdb's copy has only in-frame clones and leaves some out. This table has around 190,000 clones, about 85% appearing once. The material sequenced was peripheral blood. The source is a woman older than 75 with acute or convalescent COVID-19.

Only one count was recorded for this clone. The rearrangement joins TRBV3-1 (or the pseudogene TRBV3-2) to TRBJ1-1; no clear D. From germline, CDR1 is LGHDT and CDR2 YNNKEL (reference sequence). CDR3 length: 13 residues. V was pared by 4 bases and J by 3 bases, with 9 bases between. CDR3 protein: CASSPPLYTEAFF. CDR3 sequence (DNA): TGTGCCAGCAGCCCCCCCCTATACACTGAAGCTTTCTTT.

The chain recombines TRBV5-5 with TRBJ2-1; D perhaps matches TRBD1 (7 bases). The CDR3 extends over 15 amino acids. V lost 4 bases, J lost 6 bases, and 17 bases lay in between. Germline V CDR1 and CDR2: SGHKS, YYEKEE (reference sequence). The CDR3 DNA sequence: TGTGCCAGCAGCGCGGGACAGCGGAGACTCAATGAGCAGTTCTTC. As protein: CASSAGQRRLNEQFF.

This clone was seen a single time. The V call is TRBV9, the J call TRBJ2-1; 12 bases align to TRBD2. Germline trimming cut 0 bases from V and 14 bases from J; bases unmatched to any gene: 6. This CDR3 region has 14 residues. From germline, CDR1 is SGDLS and CDR2 YYNGEE. CDR3 region: CASSVGLAGESKFF. In DNA form, the CDR3 reads TGTGCCAGCAGCGTAGGACTAGCGGGAGAGTCAAAGTTCTTC.

The chain has TRBV18 and TRBJ1-3; D not resolved. The germline V and J ends were trimmed by 5 bases and 4 bases, with 9 bases remaining between them. CDR3 size: 13 residues. Germline V gives CDR1 KGHSH, CDR2 LQKENI. The CDR3 bases are TGTGCCAGCTCAGATTTGGCCGGAAACACCATATATTTT. Translated: CASSDLAGNTIYF.

This clone was seen a few times. V and J are TRBV19 and TRBJ2-2; 11 bases fit TRBD2. The CDR3 has 16 residues. CDR1 is LNHDA, CDR2 SQIVND, per germline (reference sequence). After removal of 5 bases from V and 2 bases from J, the junction contained 4 bases not matched to a gene. DNA for the CDR3: TGTGCCAGTAGTTCAACTAGCGGGAGAAACACCGGGGAGCTGTTTTTT. Amino acid sequence: CASSSTSGRNTGELFF.

This clone was picked up a small number of times. The chain combines TRBV2 with TRBJ2-1; 11 nucleotides match TRBD2. V dropped 3 bases and J dropped 9; count of bases not matched to a gene: 7. The length of the CDR3 is 15 residues. Germline values: CDR1 SNHLY, CDR2 FYNNEI. The CDR3 DNA follows: TGTGCCAGCAGTGATCAACTAGCGGGAGTAGGTGAGCAGTTCTTC. Its translation is CASSDQLAGVGEQFF.

The chain combines TRBV4-3 with TRBJ1-4; D gene unclear. The germline V and J ends were trimmed by 0 bases and 8 bases, with 13 bases remaining between them. In germline, CDR1 is LGHNA, CDR2 YSLEER. This CDR3 contains 15 residues. CDR3 sequence: CASSQDTRFEEKLFF. Here the CDR3 DNA reads TGCGCCAGCAGCCAAGATACCAGGTTTGAGGAAAAACTGTTTTTT.

This rearrangement joins TRBV7-2 to TRBJ1-5, with TRBD1 matching 7 bases. Trimming at V came to 4 bases and at J to 7 bases, leaving 7 bases not matched to a gene. CDR3 length: 14 amino acids. CDR1 SGHTA and CDR2 FQGNSA come from the germline V gene. CDR3 sequence: CASSSSQGGQPQHF. The DNA for the CDR3 is TGTGCCAGCAGCTCTTCCCAGGGGGGCCAGCCCCAGCATTTT.

This clone was recorded once. V usage is TRBV7-2 and J usage is TRBJ2-6; D is uncertain. The CDR3 extends over 13 amino acids. Trimming removed 7 bases at V and 2 bases at J, with 6 bases between. CDR1 is SGHTA and CDR2 is FQGNSA in the germline V gene. CDR3 nucleotides: TGTGCCAGCACCATAGCTGGGGCCAACGTCCTGACTTTC. Encoded protein: CASTIAGANVLTF.

V gene TRBV24-1 combines with J gene TRBJ2-2, with 10 positions matching TRBD1. Per the germline V gene, CDR1 is KGHDR and CDR2 is SFDVKD. This CDR3 contains 15 residues. Trimming cost V 2 bases and J 8 bases; bases outside gene matches: 4. For the CDR3, the DNA is TGTGCCACCAGTGATTGGGACAGGGGAGTGGGGGAGCTGTTTTTT. Protein sequence: CATSDWDRGVGELFF.

The chain employs TRBV25-1 and TRBJ1-1; no clear D gene. The germline CDR1 and CDR2 sequences are MGHDK and SYGVNS. The CDR3 is made up of 14 amino acids. Trimming removed 6 bases at V and 3 bases at J, with 14 bases between. CDR3 loop: CASRSFEFHTEAFF. In DNA, the CDR3 is TGTGCCAGCAGATCATTCGAGTTTCACACTGAAGCTTTCTTT.

The gene calls are TRBV20-1 and TRBJ2-2, with TRBD2 as a possible D gene (5 bases). V was pared by 3 bases and J by 9 bases, with 20 bases between. Looked up from germline, CDR1 is DFQATT and CDR2 is SNEGSKA (reference sequence). This CDR3 spans 15 amino acids. The CDR3 protein is CSASPLSGSPRELFF. CDR3 DNA sequence: TGCAGTGCTAGTCCTCTTTCGGGGTCTCCGAGGGAGCTGTTTTTT.

The chain couples TRBV27 to TRBJ1-4; 7 positions agree with TRBD1. The germline gives CDR1 MNHEY, CDR2 SMNVEV (reference sequence). The V and J ends lost 5 bases and 8 bases, in that order; junction bases with no gene match: 11. The CDR3 is 15 residues long. CDR3 residues: CASSPLLTGNEKLFF. The DNA for the CDR3 is TGTGCCAGCAGTCCCCTCCTGACAGGGAACGAAAAACTGTTTTTT.

The chain is built from TRBV24-1 and TRBJ2-2; 11 bases line up with TRBD1. CDR3 length: 16 residues. J gave up 2 bases and V 6 bases, and 4 bases lay outside the gene matches. CDR1 KGHDR and CDR2 SFDVKD come from the germline V gene. CDR3 loop: CATSSWTGGNTGELFF. The CDR3 coding sequence is TGTGCCACCAGTAGTTGGACAGGGGGCAACACCGGGGAGCTGTTTTTT.

The chain links TRBV13 to TRBJ2-5; 7 nucleotides match TRBD2. Germline CDR1 and CDR2: PRHDT and FYEKMQ (reference sequence). V shed 5 bases, J shed 1 base, and the junction held 7 bases outside the gene matches. The CDR3 contains 15 residues. Written as DNA, the CDR3 is TGTGCCAGCAGCCTTAGCCGACTAGCCCAAGAGACCCAGTACTTC. Protein sequence: CASSLSRLAQETQYF.

The chain couples TRBV24-1 to TRBJ2-5; no definite D call. Trimming shortened V by 5 bases and J by 5 bases, and 17 bases separated the two germline ends. CDR3 length: 15 residues. CDR1 and CDR2 (germline): KGHDR, SFDVKD. The DNA for the CDR3 is TGTGCCACCAGTGCCACGGGTCTAAGGTACGAGACCCAGTACTTC. This translates into CATSATGLRYETQYF.

The chain combines TRBV27 with TRBJ1-2, with 9 bases fitting TRBD1. Per germline, CDR1 MNHEY and CDR2 SMNVEV (reference sequence). J gave up 5 bases and V 8 bases, and 3 bases lay outside the gene matches. The CDR3 has 12 residues. The CDR3 DNA reads TGTGCCAGCGGGGACAGGGATTATGGCTACACCTTC. It specifies CASGDRDYGYTF.

The J gene is TRBJ2-2, the V gene TRBV19; 10 nucleotides line up with TRBD2. The trim removed 9 bases at V and 2 bases at J, leaving 24 bases unmatched. Germline V gene lookup returns CDR1 LNHDA and CDR2 SQIVND (reference sequence). The CDR3 totals 21 residues. This CDR3 reads CASELLQQGLAGAVNTGELFF. The CDR3 DNA reads as TGTGCCAGCGAACTACTACAACAGGGCCTAGCGGGAGCGGTTAACACCGGGGAGCTGTTTTTT.

The CDR3 DNA reads TGTGCCACCAGTGATCGGGACAGGGGAGGAGGCAATCAGCCCCAGCATTTT. Translation gives CATSDRDRGGGNQPQHF. The chain is built from TRBV24-1 and TRBJ1-5, with 10 bases that match TRBD1. The CDR3 runs to 17 residues. The V segment lost 3 bases and the J segment 2 bases; nucleotides outside the gene matches: 6. From germline, CDR1 is KGHDR and CDR2 SFDVKD.

The rearrangement joins TRBV7-3 to TRBJ1-1; D not certain. V dropped 5 bases and J dropped 8 bases, with 12 bases sitting between them. This CDR3 has 12 amino acids. Germline V lookup: CDR1 SGHTA, CDR2 FQGTGA. The CDR3 nucleotides are TGTGCCAGCAGCCGTCGGGGTATGGAAGCTTTCTTT. Translation gives CASSRRGMEAFF. Supplemented by reference TRBV7-3 and TRBJ1-1, the full variable domain reads GAGVSQTPSNKVTEKGKYVELRCDPISGHTALYWYRQSLGQGPEFLIYFQGTGAADDSGLPNDRFFAVRPEGSVSTLKIQRTERGDSAVYLCASSRRGMEAFFGQGTRLTVV.

A word on this clone: The same CDR3 is also encoded by other DNA sequences in this sample. The chain joins TRBV5-1 to TRBJ2-1; 11 positions match TRBD2. Germline CDR1 SGHRS, CDR2 YFSETQ. The V and J ends lost 3 bases and 4 bases, in that order; junction bases with no gene match: 3. There are 15 residues in the CDR3. The CDR3 loop reads CASSWGTSGYNEQFF. In DNA form, the CDR3 reads TGCGCCAGCAGCTGGGGGACTAGCGGATACAATGAGCAGTTCTTC.

V usage is TRBV3-1 (or the pseudogene TRBV3-2) and J usage is TRBJ1-6; 8 nucleotides match TRBD1. The CDR3 is 15 residues long. Germline V gives CDR1 LGHDT, CDR2 YNNKEL (reference sequence). V gave up 1 base and J gave up 7 bases; unmatched junction bases: 3. The CDR3 loop reads CASSQVWTGNSPLHF. Written as DNA, the CDR3 is TGTGCCAGCAGCCAAGTGTGGACAGGGAATTCACCCCTCCACTTT.

The rearrangement joins TRBV9 to TRBJ2-7; D may be TRBD2 (5 bases). CDR1 SGDLS and CDR2 YYNGEE come from the germline V gene. The V end lost 3 bases, the J end lost 2 bases, and 15 bases lay between the germline ends. The CDR3 is 15 residues long. The CDR3 region is CASSAGGGGPYEQYF. As DNA, the CDR3 is TGTGCCAGCAGCGCCGGCGGTGGAGGCCCCTACGAGCAGTACTTC. Full variable domain (missing parts from reference TRBV9 and TRBJ2-7): DSGVTQTPKHLITATGQRVTLRCSPRSGDLSVYWYQQSLDQGLQFLIQYYNGEERAKGNILERFSAQQFPDLHSELNLSSLELGDSALYFCASSAGGGGPYEQYFGPGTRLTVT.

Turning to this clone: This CDR3 is also generated by other DNA sequences in the sample. The chain couples TRBV18 to TRBJ1-5; no reliable D call. V shed 0 bases and J shed 5 bases, with 5 bases lying between them. The CDR3 runs to 13 residues. Germline lookup yields CDR1 KGHSH and CDR2 LQKENI. The CDR3 here is CASSPPGDQPQHF. The CDR3 DNA reads as TGTGCCAGCTCACCACCCGGTGATCAGCCCCAGCATTTT.

This chain connects TRBV2 to TRBJ1-6; 8 bases are shared with TRBD1. The CDR3 totals 14 residues. CDR1 SNHLY and CDR2 FYNNEI come from the germline V gene. The junction had 5 bases not matched to a gene; V was cut back by 7 bases and J by 6 bases. The CDR3 region is CASNLRGPNSPLHF. The CDR3 nucleotides read TGTGCCAGCAACCTCAGGGGGCCTAATTCACCCCTCCACTTT.

The genes are TRBV7-2 and TRBJ2-7; D possibly corresponds to TRBD2 (5 bases). With 5 bases removed from V and 6 bases from J, the gap between germline ends came to 20 bases. This CDR3 has 15 residues. Per the germline V gene, CDR1 is SGHTA and CDR2 is FQGNSA. The CDR3 region is CASSPTRDLGFEQYF. CDR3 DNA sequence: TGTGCCAGCAGCCCGACACGGGATTTAGGTTTCGAGCAGTACTTC.